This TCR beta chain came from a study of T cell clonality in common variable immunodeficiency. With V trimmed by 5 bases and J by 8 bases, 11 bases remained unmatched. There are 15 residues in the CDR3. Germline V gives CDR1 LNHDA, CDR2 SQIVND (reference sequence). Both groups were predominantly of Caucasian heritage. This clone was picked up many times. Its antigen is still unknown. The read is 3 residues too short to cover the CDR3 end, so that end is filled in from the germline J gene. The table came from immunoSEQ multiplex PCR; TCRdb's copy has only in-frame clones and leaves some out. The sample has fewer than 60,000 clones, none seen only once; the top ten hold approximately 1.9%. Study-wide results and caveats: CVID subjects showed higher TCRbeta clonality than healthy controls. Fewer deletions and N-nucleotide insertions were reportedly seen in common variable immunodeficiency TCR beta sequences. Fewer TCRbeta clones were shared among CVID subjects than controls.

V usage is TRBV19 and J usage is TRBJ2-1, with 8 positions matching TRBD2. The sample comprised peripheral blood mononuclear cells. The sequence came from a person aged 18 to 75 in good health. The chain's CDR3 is CASSPPIGTRHEQFF. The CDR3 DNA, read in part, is TGTGCCAGTAGTCCACCTATCGGGACTAGACATGAG.